Detailed here is one TCR beta chain. Its matching antigen is unknown. Trimming removed 4 bases from V and 4 bases from J, with 13 bases in between. The CDR3 runs 13 residues. Germline assignment: CDR1 SQVTM and CDR2 ANQGSEA. The data are from a study of T cell clonotyping in hematopoietic cell transplantation. General study points: Few recipient clonotypes overlapped donors; over 95% were de novo at given depth. After transplant, recipient diversity fell while pathologically expanded clonotypes grew through day 180.

Here immunoSEQ multiplex PCR was the method, and the copy in TCRdb shows in-frame clones only, minus some. The sample carries approximately 5,000 clones, around 78% recorded once. Blood collection times were about day -28 and days 30, 100, 180 posttransplant. The source was peripheral blood mononuclear cells, collected 100 days after allogeneic stem cell transplant. The chain recombines TRBV29-1 with TRBJ1-2; D is perhaps TRBD1 (6 bases). The clonotype originates from a male patient aged 55-69 years who had an allogeneic stem cell transplant, so T cells may come from the graft donor. Some clones in this sample may be carry-over from other donors' samples. CDR3 in DNA: TGCAGCGTTGGTGAGGGGGTTAGCTATGGCTACACCTTC. Translated, it gives CSVGEGVSYGYTF.